The 28 T cell receptor beta chains in this list originate from one sample, sequenced in a study of blood T cell repertoires in COVID-19 (dated by TCRdb to the early 2020s). Library preparation used the immunoSEQ multiplex PCR assay. As stored in TCRdb, this immuneACCESS dataset retains in-frame rearrangements with V and J assigned. A fraction of the clones does not appear; measured against another copy, unresolved V genes explain less than half of the discrepancy, and the remainder lacks a known reason. This sample gives 20,000 to 30,000 clones in total; roughly 86% of them show up just once. The ten largest make up less than 5.5% of the sample. Sequencing input: peripheral blood. The receptors come from a man aged 45-65 years with active COVID-19.

The rearrangement uses TRBV13 and TRBJ2-2; 14 bases agree with TRBD2. V gave up 4 bases and J gave up 4 bases; unmatched junction bases: 2. This CDR3 comprises 16 residues. The germline gives CDR1 PRHDT, CDR2 FYEKMQ (reference sequence). The CDR3 region is CASSYGLAGGTGELFF. CDR3 nucleotide sequence: TGTGCCAGCAGCTACGGACTAGCGGGAGGCACCGGGGAGCTGTTTTTT.

The chain carries TRBV5-5 and TRBJ1-1; D not certain. Between the trimmed V and J ends, which lost 4 bases and 4 bases, there was a span of 11 bases. There are 13 residues in the CDR3. The germline CDR1 and CDR2 sequences are SGHKS and YYEKEE (reference sequence). The CDR3 loop is CASSPGEGTEAFF. The CDR3 DNA follows: TGTGCCAGCAGCCCCGGTGAGGGCACTGAAGCTTTCTTT.

The gene calls are TRBV12-3 or TRBV12-4 and TRBJ1-5; possibly TRBD1 for D (5 bases). V lost 4 bases and J lost 15, with 13 bases in between. CDR3 length: 11 residues. CDR3 sequence (DNA): TGTGCCAGCAGTTCAGGGATAGGTAGGCATTTT. This gives the protein CASSSGIGRHF.

A single count supports this clone. The chain employs TRBV7-2 and TRBJ2-3; 11 bases map to TRBD2. The CDR3 totals 14 residues. Per germline, CDR1 SGHTA and CDR2 FQGNSA. Germline trimming cut 6 bases from V and 6 bases from J; bases unmatched to any gene: 5. The CDR3 reads CASSLGLAEDTQYF. The CDR3 nucleotides are TGTGCCAGCAGTTTGGGACTAGCGGAGGATACGCAGTATTTT.

The rearrangement joins TRBV7-2 to TRBJ1-6; 10 bases line up with TRBD1. This CDR3 is 16 amino acids long. V dropped 7 bases and J dropped 9; count of bases not matched to a gene: 12. Germline CDR1 and CDR2: SGHTA and FQGNSA. The chain's CDR3 is CASNPTGTGDSSPLHF. CDR3 coding DNA: TGTGCCAGCAACCCGACCGGGACAGGGGATTCTTCACCCCTCCACTTT.

This clone was observed once. The genes are TRBV6-6 and TRBJ2-7; 9 bases fit TRBD1. V dropped 7 bases and J dropped 6; count of bases not matched to a gene: 7. The V gene's germline CDR1 is MNHNY and CDR2 SVGAGI (reference sequence). The CDR3 length is 13 residues. This chain's CDR3 is CASKYGQGREQYF. DNA for the CDR3: TGTGCCAGCAAGTACGGACAGGGGCGCGAGCAGTACTTC.

The chain uses TRBV29-1 and TRBJ2-5; 11 nucleotides line up with TRBD2. CDR1 and CDR2 (germline): SQVTM, ANQGSEA. With 6 bases clipped from V and 5 bases from J, the junction kept 14 bases outside the gene matches. The CDR3 is 16 amino acids. CDR3 sequence reads: CSVQGVTSGVGETQYF. The CDR3 DNA sequence: TGCAGCGTCCAAGGGGTGACTAGCGGGGTGGGGGAGACCCAGTACTTC. Full variable domain (outside the CDR3, taken from reference TRBV29-1 and TRBJ2-5): SAVISQKPSRDICQRGTSLTIQCQVDSQVTMMFWYRQQPGQSLTLIATANQGSEATYESGFVIDKFPISRPNLTFSTLTVSNMSPEDSSIYLCSVQGVTSGVGETQYFGPGTRLLVL.

In nucleotides, the CDR3 is TGCGCCAGCAGCTTGGAACAGGGAGATAAAGAGACCCAGTACTTC. This translates into CASSLEQGDKETQYF. The chain combines TRBV5-1 with TRBJ2-5; perhaps TRBD1 as D (6 bases). The CDR3 covers 15 residues. V lost 0 bases and J 3 bases, leaving 12 bases between the germline ends. The germline V gene encodes CDR1 SGHRS and CDR2 YFSETQ. Full variable domain (remainder filled in from reference TRBV5-1 and TRBJ2-5): KAGVTQTPRYLIKTRGQQVTLSCSPISGHRSVSWYQQTPGQGLQFLFEYFSETQRNKGNFPGRFSGRQFSNSRSEMNVSTLELGDSALYLCASSLEQGDKETQYFGPGTRLLVL.

In its sample, this clone is medium-sized. V gene TRBV19 combines with J gene TRBJ1-2, with D possibly being TRBD1 (5 bases). Trimming took off 6 bases at V and 10 bases at J, with 27 bases between the two ends. The CDR3 has 16 amino acids. Germline CDR1 LNHDA, CDR2 SQIVND (reference sequence). The CDR3 spells CASSPTPGGRVTDYTF. CDR3 DNA: TGTGCCAGTAGCCCCACCCCGGGAGGCAGGGTGACAGACTACACCTTC.

V is TRBV11-3 and J is TRBJ1-3; no clear D gene. The CDR3 length is 14 residues. Trimming removed 4 bases at V and 2 bases at J, with 9 bases between. Germline values: CDR1 SGHNT, CDR2 YENEEA. The CDR3 loop is CASSSGLTGNTIYF. Here the CDR3 DNA reads TGTGCCAGCAGCTCCGGGTTGACTGGAAACACCATATATTTT.

The chain is built from TRBV28 and TRBJ1-1; maybe TRBD1 (5 bases). Germline lookup yields CDR1 MDHEN and CDR2 SYDVKM. This CDR3 region has 16 residues. Between the trimmed V and J ends, which lost 5 bases and 1 base, there was a span of 17 bases. Here the CDR3 reads CASSPPTQGTNTEAFF. The DNA of the CDR3 is TGTGCCAGCAGTCCACCTACGCAGGGTACGAACACTGAAGCTTTCTTT.

The chain links TRBV7-9 to TRBJ2-1; TRBD2 matches at 13 bases. This CDR3 comprises 14 residues. The V gene's germline CDR1 is SEHNR and CDR2 FQNEAQ (reference sequence). V was clipped by 8 bases and J by 5 bases; unmatched bases: 3. The chain's CDR3 is CASSGTSGNNEQFF. The CDR3 nucleotides read TGTGCCAGCTCAGGGACTAGCGGGAACAATGAGCAGTTCTTC.

The chain has TRBV18 and TRBJ2-5; D unclear. Germline loops: CDR1 KGHSH, CDR2 LQKENI. This CDR3 has 13 amino acids. V was trimmed by 3 bases and J by 4 bases, leaving 9 bases between them. The CDR3 sequence is CASSPNLAETQYF. CDR3 nucleotides: TGTGCCAGCTCACCGAATTTAGCAGAGACCCAGTACTTC.

The chain has TRBV7-9 and TRBJ1-1; tentatively, D is TRBD1 (6 bases). The V gene lost 5 bases and the J gene lost 2 bases, with 12 bases spanning the gap. CDR3 length equals 14 residues. Germline CDR1 and CDR2: SEHNR and FQNEAQ (reference sequence). This CDR3 is CASSQTGGNTEAFF. The DNA for the CDR3 is TGTGCCAGCAGCCAGACGGGGGGCAACACTGAAGCTTTCTTT.

The rearrangement links TRBV5-1 to TRBJ1-1, with D possibly being TRBD1 (5 bases). The CDR3 length is 14 residues. V lost 6 bases and J 1 base, leaving 13 bases between the germline ends. The germline gives CDR1 SGHRS, CDR2 YFSETQ. CDR3 residues: CASTVSGGNTEAFF. The DNA of the CDR3 is TGCGCCAGCACCGTATCGGGGGGGAACACTGAAGCTTTCTTT. The full variable domain, in which reference TRBV5-1 and TRBJ1-1 provide the parts outside the CDR3, is KAGVTQTPRYLIKTRGQQVTLSCSPISGHRSVSWYQQTPGQGLQFLFEYFSETQRNKGNFPGRFSGRQFSNSRSEMNVSTLELGDSALYLCASTVSGGNTEAFFGQGTRLTVV.

The genes are TRBV13 and TRBJ2-6; perhaps TRBD1 as D (6 bases). Germline V gene data show CDR1 as PRHDT and CDR2 as FYEKMQ (reference sequence). CDR3 size: 16 residues. Trimming removed 7 bases from V and 0 bases from J, with 13 bases in between. The DNA for the CDR3 is TGTGCCAGCACAACAACAGGGACCTCTGGGGCCAACGTCCTGACTTTC. Protein: CASTTTGTSGANVLTF.

CDR3 amino acids: CASSFGRDRLQFF. CDR3 DNA: TGTGCCAGCAGCTTCGGCCGGGACAGGTTGCAGTTCTTC. V gene TRBV11-3 combines with J gene TRBJ2-1, with 8 bases matching TRBD1. CDR1 and CDR2 (germline): SGHNT, YENEEA. With 3 bases clipped from V and 12 bases from J, the junction kept 7 bases outside the gene matches. The CDR3 contains 13 residues.

This sequence joins TRBV3-1 (or the pseudogene TRBV3-2) and TRBJ1-6, with D unclear. This CDR3 has 14 amino acids. Germline lookup yields CDR1 LGHDT and CDR2 YNNKEL (reference sequence). Trimming pared 3 bases from V and 8 bases from J, leaving 11 bases between. This CDR3 reads CASSHRGWDSPLHF. The CDR3 DNA follows: TGTGCCAGCAGCCACCGCGGGTGGGATTCACCCCTCCACTTT.

The rearrangement links TRBV11-3 to TRBJ2-7; D may be TRBD2 (5 bases). Germline V gene sequence: CDR1 SGHNT, CDR2 YENEEA. This CDR3 region has 14 residues. Trimming shortened V by 5 bases and J by 2 bases, and 13 bases separated the two germline ends. The CDR3, as DNA: TGTGCCAGCAGCCCCCCGACTAAAACCTACGAGCAGTACTTC. Residues: CASSPPTKTYEQYF.

The rearrangement joins TRBV4-3 to TRBJ2-1; 8 nucleotides match TRBD1. The germline V gene encodes CDR1 LGHNA and CDR2 YSLEER. This CDR3 has 16 residues. With 3 bases clipped from V and 0 bases from J, the junction kept 4 bases outside the gene matches. The CDR3 DNA reads as TGCGCCAGCAGCCAGGACAGGGCCAGCTCCTACAATGAGCAGTTCTTC. Amino acid sequence: CASSQDRASSYNEQFF.

This clone came up a few times. This chain joins TRBV5-6 and TRBJ1-2; 9 nucleotides line up with TRBD1. Germline CDR1 and CDR2: SGHDT and YYEEEE. V shed 4 bases and J 8 bases; nucleotides not matched to a gene: 12. The CDR3 consists of 15 residues. Here the CDR3 DNA reads TGTGCCAGCAGCCACCGGGACAGGGTGATGATCGGCTACACCTTC. Protein: CASSHRDRVMIGYTF.

This sequence joins TRBV6-4 and TRBJ2-2; D may be TRBD1 (6 bases). Trimming shortened V by 3 bases and J by 7 bases, and 9 bases separated the two germline ends. The CDR3 runs to 13 residues. Germline CDR1 MRHNA, CDR2 SNTAGT. The CDR3 DNA follows: TGTGCCAGCAGTGAACAGGGCTACGGGGAGCTGTTTTTT. Translated, it gives CASSEQGYGELFF.

The genes are TRBV5-1 and TRBJ1-1, with 9 bases fitting TRBD1. V shed 4 bases and J 6 bases; nucleotides not matched to a gene: 13. Germline V gene lookup returns CDR1 SGHRS and CDR2 YFSETQ. This CDR3 comprises 16 residues. In DNA form, the CDR3 reads TGCGCCAGCAGCCTAGAAAGACAGGGGGACGGAGCTGAAGCTTTCTTT. It specifies CASSLERQGDGAEAFF.

This clone has only one observation. The chain employs TRBV7-9 and TRBJ1-2; unclear D gene. V was trimmed by 11 bases and J by 8 bases, leaving 21 bases between them. Per the germline V gene, CDR1 is SEHNR and CDR2 is FQNEAQ (reference sequence). There are 13 residues in the CDR3. The CDR3: CAAQPGGILGYTF. CDR3 coding DNA: TGTGCCGCCCAACCGGGCGGGATCCTGGGCTACACCTTC.

The chain employs TRBV6-2 or TRBV6-3 and TRBJ2-3; maybe TRBD2 (6 bases). V was pared by 0 bases and J by 4 bases, with 11 bases between. Germline CDR1 and CDR2: MNHEY and SVGEGT. The CDR3 has 15 amino acids. CDR3: CASSYSSPGADTQYF. The CDR3, as DNA: TGTGCCAGCAGTTACTCGAGCCCGGGGGCAGATACGCAGTATTTT.

This chain connects TRBV7-3 to TRBJ2-2; 8 bases fit TRBD2. CDR1 and CDR2 from the germline V gene are SGHTA and FQGTGA. This CDR3 region has 16 residues. J was trimmed by 3 bases and V by 5 bases; bases with no gene match: 8. CDR3 DNA: TGTGCCAGCAGCCCCGGGGGGGCTTGGTACACCGGGGAGCTGTTTTTT. It specifies CASSPGGAWYTGELFF.

The table lists this clone with a few counts. Other nucleotide sequences in the sample specify the same CDR3. This chain uses TRBV19 with TRBJ2-2; maybe TRBD2 (5 bases). The CDR3 has 14 residues. Trimming removed 2 bases from V and 1 base from J, with 5 bases in between. Looked up from germline, CDR1 is LNHDA and CDR2 is SQIVND (reference sequence). The CDR3 DNA follows: TGTGCCAGTAGTATACGGGGGAACACCGGGGAGCTGTTTTTT. Amino acid sequence: CASSIRGNTGELFF.

The chain is built from TRBV11-1 and TRBJ1-1; TRBD1 aligns across 7 bases. The V gene end was trimmed by 5 bases and the J gene end by 0 bases; junction bases not matched to a gene: 3. Germline values: CDR1 SGHAT, CDR2 FQDESV (reference sequence). The CDR3 is made up of 14 amino acids. CDR3 sequence: CASSRQGLNTEAFF. In DNA form, the CDR3 reads TGTGCCAGCAGCAGACAGGGCCTGAACACTGAAGCTTTCTTT.